A single sample gave rise to the 24 T cell receptor beta chains below, sequenced in a study of prognosis after radiotherapy for stage I lung cancer. Genomic DNA served as the source from which two-round multiplex PCR generated TCR beta CDR3 amplicons. Specific primers for each TRBV and TRBJ gene were what first-round PCR used. TCRdb re-derived calls from the multiplex PCR reads in MiXCR, one entry per CDR3 protein. The data contain nearly 20,000 distinct CDR3 sequences, about 26% of them seen just once; the ten biggest clones take up approximately 22%. The sample in question was PBMCs, obtained before or after stereotactic body radiation therapy (not recorded which). These receptors were taken from a donor over 45 with non-small cell lung cancer.

This clonotype occurred many times. In DNA, the CDR3 is TGTGCCAGCAGTGACAGGGAAAGCTACACCTTC. It encodes CASSDRESYTF. The rearrangement links TRBV28 to TRBJ1-2; 7 nucleotides align to TRBD1. CDR1 and CDR2 from the germline V gene are MDHEN and SYDVKM. The CDR3 runs 11 residues. The V segment lost 5 bases and the J segment 9 bases; nucleotides outside the gene matches: 3.

This clonotype was picked up many times. This rearrangement joins TRBV12-3 or TRBV12-4 to TRBJ1-2; D perhaps matches TRBD1 (5 bases). V dropped 7 bases and J dropped 3 bases, with 18 bases sitting between them. There are 15 residues in the CDR3. CDR3 protein: CASTIRGRVYYGYTF. The CDR3, as DNA: TGTGCCAGCACAATACGGGGCCGGGTCTACTATGGCTACACCTTC.

By share, this clonotype counts as medium-sized. V usage is TRBV5-1 and J usage is TRBJ1-2; D remains unclear. V lost 0 bases, J lost 3 bases, and 6 bases lay in between. The CDR3 length is 13 residues. The V gene's germline CDR1 is SGHRS and CDR2 YFSETQ. The CDR3 DNA reads as TGCGCCAGCAGCTTGGCGCCGGACTATGGCTACACCTTC. Protein product: CASSLAPDYGYTF.

This clonotype appeared many times. This sequence joins TRBV7-8 and TRBJ1-4; 8 positions match TRBD1. CDR1 is SGHVS, CDR2 FQNEAQ, per germline. This CDR3 has 15 residues. The ends lost 6 bases at V and 7 bases at J; junction bases unmatched: 10. CDR3 loop: CASSPTGTGGEKLFF. The CDR3 nucleotides read TGTGCCAGCAGTCCGACGGGGACAGGAGGTGAAAAACTGTTTTTT.

At least ten counts were recorded for this clonotype. The genes are TRBV2 and TRBJ1-2; 7 bases agree with TRBD1. CDR1 is SNHLY and CDR2 is FYNNEI in the germline V gene. J was trimmed by 4 bases and V by 6 bases; bases with no gene match: 11. The CDR3 totals 15 residues. The CDR3 nucleotides are TGTGCCAGCAGAGAAACAGGGGCGACTAGCTATGGCTACACCTTC. Translated, it gives CASRETGATSYGYTF. Full variable domain (remainder filled in from reference TRBV2 and TRBJ1-2): EPEVTQTPSHQVTQMGQEVILRCVPISNHLYFYWYRQILGQKVEFLVSFYNNEISEKSEIFDDQFSVERPDGSNFTLKIRSTKLEDSAMYFCASRETGATSYGYTFGSGTRLTVV.

In its sample, this clonotype was seen many times. This sequence joins TRBV11-2 and TRBJ2-1; 7 bases line up with TRBD2. Germline lookup yields CDR1 SGHAT and CDR2 FQNNGV. The CDR3 runs to 16 residues. With V trimmed by 3 bases and J by 4 bases, 9 bases remained unmatched. CDR3 nucleotides: TGTGCCAGCAGCTTGATCCCGGCTAGCGGATACAATGAGCAGTTCTTC. It translates to CASSLIPASGYNEQFF.

This clonotype was counted ten times or more. The chain combines TRBV24-1 with TRBJ2-1, with D possibly TRBD2 on 7 matching bases. The CDR3 totals 15 residues. V lost 4 bases and J lost 8, with 17 bases in between. Germline V gene sequence: CDR1 KGHDR, CDR2 SFDVKD. The CDR3 DNA is TGTGCCACCAGTGAGAGGGGGGGCGCAAGGTATGAGCAGTTCTTC. Translation gives CATSERGGARYEQFF.

This clonotype appeared many times. This sequence joins TRBV5-1 and TRBJ1-1; D is unclear. This CDR3 contains 13 residues. Trimming removed 1 base at V and 0 bases at J, with 4 bases between. Germline V gene data show CDR1 as SGHRS and CDR2 as YFSETQ. The CDR3 region has the DNA TGCGCCAGCAGCTTGCGGATGAACACTGAAGCTTTCTTT. Its translation is CASSLRMNTEAFF.

This clonotype came up many times. The CDR3 region is CASTPRGPKNIQYF. The CDR3 nucleotides are TGTGCCAGCACCCCACGGGGGCCCAAAAACATTCAGTACTTC. The chain couples TRBV12-3 or TRBV12-4 to TRBJ2-4; possibly TRBD1 or TRBD2 for D (6 bases each). Trimming shortened V by 7 bases and J by 2 bases, and 12 bases separated the two germline ends. The length of the CDR3 is 14 residues.

This clonotype was counted ten times or more. J is TRBJ2-6 and V is TRBV2, with D hard to call. In germline, CDR1 is SNHLY, CDR2 FYNNEI. V dropped 4 bases and J dropped 0 bases, with 10 bases sitting between them. The CDR3 length is 16 residues. CDR3 residues: CASSVGSLSGANVLTF. The CDR3 region has the DNA TGTGCCAGCAGTGTTGGTTCCCTCTCTGGGGCCAACGTCCTGACTTTC. Together with reference TRBV2 and TRBJ2-6, the CDR3 gives the full variable domain: EPEVTQTPSHQVTQMGQEVILRCVPISNHLYFYWYRQILGQKVEFLVSFYNNEISEKSEIFDDQFSVERPDGSNFTLKIRSTKLEDSAMYFCASSVGSLSGANVLTFGAGSRLTVL.

This clonotype was detected many times. The genes are TRBV5-4 and TRBJ2-5; 8 bases line up with TRBD2. The length of the CDR3 is 16 residues. Per germline, CDR1 SGHNT and CDR2 YYREEE (reference sequence). J lost 5 bases, V lost 3 bases, and 12 bases had no gene match. CDR3 coding DNA: TGTGCCAGCAGCTCCCGGGTAGCGGGAAGTCGTGAGACCCAGTACTTC. Translation: CASSSRVAGSRETQYF.

In the case of this clonotype: A far larger clone differs by one base, so this is likely a read error. V usage is TRBV6-4 and J usage is TRBJ2-1, with 12 bases matching TRBD2. The CDR3 loop spans 18 amino acids. Germline loops: CDR1 MRHNA, CDR2 SNTAGT. Here the CDR3 DNA reads TGTGCCAGCAGCACGACTAGCGGGAGCCCCAGCTCCTACAATGAGCGGTTCTTC. Its protein is CASSTTSGSPSSYNERFF.

This chain connects TRBV6-1 to TRBJ2-2; 10 nucleotides agree with TRBD2. Germline CDR1 reads MNHNS; CDR2 reads SASEGT. The CDR3 consists of 15 residues. Trimming took 6 bases from V and 9 from J; bases not matched to a gene: 10. Here the CDR3 reads CASSLGLAVSRELFF. The CDR3, as DNA: TGTGCCAGCAGCCTAGGACTAGCGGTGTCCCGGGAGCTGTTTTTT.

This chain uses TRBV6-4 with TRBJ2-1; TRBD2 matches 7 bases. Germline-derived CDR1 and CDR2 are MRHNA and SNTAGT. Trimming at V came to 7 bases and at J to 2 bases, leaving 8 bases not matched to a gene. The CDR3 consists of 15 residues. DNA for the CDR3: TGTGCCAGCACCTGGGCGGGGGAGACCTACAATGAGCAGTTCTTC. Amino acid sequence: CASTWAGETYNEQFF.

This clonotype was counted many times. The J gene is TRBJ2-7, the V gene TRBV6-5; tentatively, D is TRBD2 (5 bases). The CDR3 contains 14 residues. From germline, CDR1 is MNHEY and CDR2 SVGAGI. V was pared by 0 bases and J by 2 bases, with 8 bases between. CDR3: CASSYSRDPYEQYF. CDR3 in DNA: TGTGCCAGCAGTTACTCACGGGATCCCTACGAGCAGTACTTC.

The sample holds many counts of this clonotype. J is TRBJ2-7 and V is TRBV19, with TRBD1 as a possible D gene (6 bases). The CDR3 consists of 15 residues. V shed 3 bases and J shed 3 bases, with 15 bases lying between them. Per the germline V gene, CDR1 is LNHDA and CDR2 is SQIVND (reference sequence). CDR3 coding DNA: TGTGCCAGTAGTATTGGTGATGGACAGCTCTACGAGCAGTACTTC. Translated, it gives CASSIGDGQLYEQYF.

As concerns this clonotype: One end of the junction is discordant with germline, which a read error may explain. This chain links TRBV5-6 with TRBJ2-5; 13 bases agree with TRBD2. The germline V gene encodes CDR1 SGHDT and CDR2 YYEEEE. The CDR3 covers 15 residues. CDR3 protein: CVSSIGLAGVETQYF. CDR3 DNA: TGTGTCAGCAGCATAGGACTAGCGGGAGTTGAGACCCAGTACTTC.

Ten or more counts support this clonotype. The chain links TRBV30 to TRBJ2-3; D perhaps matches TRBD1 (5 bases). V gave up 6 bases and J gave up 0 bases, with 16 bases separating them. CDR3 length: 15 residues. CDR1 and CDR2 (germline): GTSNPN, SVGIG (reference sequence). The CDR3 sequence: CACGSDKTSTDTQYF. CDR3 nucleotides: TGTGCCTGCGGATCGGACAAGACTAGCACAGATACGCAGTATTTT.

This clonotype is labeled medium-sized. The chain links TRBV6-1 to TRBJ2-6, with D maybe TRBD2 (5 bases). There are 17 residues in the CDR3. CDR1 and CDR2 (germline): MNHNS, SASEGT. V gave up 5 bases and J gave up 0 bases, with 14 bases separating them. CDR3 DNA sequence: TGTGCCAGCAGTAGATGGGGAGAGAGCTCTGGGGCCAACGTCCTGACTTTC. Protein: CASSRWGESSGANVLTF.

Here the CDR3 reads CASSLGTGDDRSPLHF. DNA for the CDR3: TGTGCCAGCTCACTCGGGACAGGGGATGACCGTTCACCCCTCCACTTT. The chain uses TRBV18 and TRBJ1-6; 10 nucleotides line up with TRBD1. After removal of 4 bases from V and 9 bases from J, the junction contained 9 bases not matched to a gene. This CDR3 is 16 amino acids long. Germline CDR1 is KGHSH and CDR2 is LQKENI.

With regard to this clonotype: A read error may explain this, as a much larger clone is one base away. The gene calls are TRBV28 and TRBJ1-1, with 7 bases fitting TRBD1. Germline V CDR1 and CDR2: MDHEN, SYDVKM. This CDR3 is built from 14 residues. CDR3 sequence: CAISLSAGGTEAFF. The CDR3 bases are TGTGCCATCAGTTTGTCGGCAGGGGGCACTGAAGCTTTCTTT.

This clonotype has at least ten counts. One base away lies a much larger clone, so this may be a sequencing read error. The final CDR3 position lacks the conserved phenylalanine or tryptophan, pointing to a likely read error. The chain combines TRBV24-1 with TRBJ2-1, with D perhaps matching TRBD1 (5 bases). The CDR3 runs to 15 residues. CDR1 is KGHDR and CDR2 is SFDVKD in the germline V gene. V was cut by 7 bases and J by 5 bases, with 17 bases left in between. This CDR3 is CATSLGADQNNEQFS. For the CDR3, the DNA is TGTGCCACCAGCCTAGGGGCGGACCAAAACAATGAGCAGTTCTCC.

This clonotype appeared many times. The chain employs TRBV7-9 and TRBJ1-3; D is uncertain. The V end lost 3 bases, the J end lost 0 bases, and 12 bases lay between the germline ends. Germline V gives CDR1 SEHNR, CDR2 FQNEAQ (reference sequence). This CDR3 is built from 16 residues. CDR3 region: CASSFPDGRSGNTIYF. The CDR3 coding sequence is TGTGCCAGCAGCTTCCCGGACGGACGCTCTGGAAACACCATATATTTT.

The table lists this clonotype with many counts. The rearrangement uses TRBV6-1 and TRBJ1-5; 10 nucleotides line up with TRBD1. The CDR3 contains 16 residues. The V gene end was trimmed by 6 bases and the J gene end by 6 bases; junction bases not matched to a gene: 11. Germline V gene data show CDR1 as MNHNS and CDR2 as SASEGT. The CDR3, as DNA: TGTGCCAGCAGAGAAAGACAGGGGGCTCGGAGTCAGCCCCAGCATTTT. Translating gives CASRERQGARSQPQHF.